These 7 T cell receptor beta chains were all obtained from the same sample, sequenced in a study of cytomegalovirus exposure and HLA in healthy donors. The PCR employed 60 Vbeta primers together with 13 Jbeta primers. The table came from immunoSEQ multiplex PCR; TCRdb's copy has only in-frame clones and leaves some out. This table has around 160,000 clones, 68% appearing once. Specimen: PBMCs. Receptors were obtained from a man aged 50 or older in good health and CMV-seronegative.

The chain has TRBV2 and TRBJ2-2, with 14 bases lining up with TRBD2. This CDR3 region has 15 residues. Germline V CDR1 and CDR2: SNHLY, FYNNEI. V lost 6 bases to trimming and J lost 6 bases; unmatched junction nucleotides: 3. CDR3: CASRETSGGAGELFF. DNA for the CDR3: TGTGCCAGCAGGGAGACTAGCGGGGGGGCCGGGGAGCTGTTTTTT.

The chain joins TRBV6-6 to TRBJ1-2; TRBD1 aligns across 7 bases. Germline trimming cut 4 bases from V and 6 bases from J; bases unmatched to any gene: 14. CDR3 size: 16 residues. Per germline, CDR1 MNHNY and CDR2 SVGAGI (reference sequence). CDR3 DNA sequence: TGTGCCAGCAGTTCCAATCACCCTGACAGGGACGATGGCTACACCTTC. It specifies CASSSNHPDRDDGYTF.

This clone was observed once. V is TRBV5-5 and J is TRBJ2-3; D is possibly TRBD2 (6 bases). In germline, CDR1 is SGHKS, CDR2 YYEKEE (reference sequence). Deletions cut 4 bases from V and 2 bases from J, with 17 bases between. This CDR3 comprises 16 residues. This CDR3 is CASSITGTDLTDTQYF. Here the CDR3 DNA reads TGTGCCAGCAGCATAACCGGGACTGACCTCACAGATACGCAGTATTTT. The variable domain in full, with the rest retrieved from reference TRBV5-5 and TRBJ2-3, is DAGVTQSPTHLIKTRGQQVTLRCSPISGHKSVSWYQQVLGQGPQFIFQYYEKEERGRGNFPDRFSARQFPNYSSELNVNALLLGDSALYLCASSITGTDLTDTQYFGPGTRLTVL.

In its sample, this clone was seen a few times. This sequence joins TRBV2 and TRBJ1-2, with 9 bases lining up with TRBD1. The trim removed 6 bases at V and 3 bases at J, leaving 5 bases unmatched. The CDR3 spans 14 residues. Germline V gene data show CDR1 as SNHLY and CDR2 as FYNNEI. This CDR3 reads CASRLQGADYGYTF. The CDR3 nucleotides read TGTGCCAGCAGGTTACAGGGGGCGGACTATGGCTACACCTTC.

J is TRBJ2-7 and V is TRBV4-3; TRBD2 is a possible D gene (6 bases). This CDR3 region has 16 residues. Germline V CDR1 and CDR2: LGHNA, YSLEER. V lost 4 bases, J lost 0 bases, and 16 bases lay in between. DNA for the CDR3: TGCGCCAGCAGCCGCACAAGTGGGGGGTCCTCCTACGAGCAGTACTTC. As protein: CASSRTSGGSSYEQYF.

This chain connects TRBV14 to TRBJ2-7, with a weak D call TRBD1 (7 bases). Germline values: CDR1 SGHDN, CDR2 FVKESK. Deletions cut 4 bases from V and 0 bases from J, with 10 bases between. The CDR3 loop spans 14 amino acids. Here the CDR3 reads CASSPEGASYEQYF. The CDR3 region has the DNA TGTGCCAGCAGCCCGGAGGGGGCCTCCTACGAGCAGTACTTC.

The rearrangement uses TRBV27 and TRBJ2-7; possible D gene TRBD2, 7 bases. Trimming removed 5 bases from V and 2 bases from J, with 16 bases in between. Looked up from germline, CDR1 is MNHEY and CDR2 is SMNVEV (reference sequence). The CDR3 contains 15 residues. CDR3 coding DNA: TGTGCCAGCAGTCCTTATAGGGGGGGCCCCTACGAGCAGTACTTC. Its translation: CASSPYRGGPYEQYF.